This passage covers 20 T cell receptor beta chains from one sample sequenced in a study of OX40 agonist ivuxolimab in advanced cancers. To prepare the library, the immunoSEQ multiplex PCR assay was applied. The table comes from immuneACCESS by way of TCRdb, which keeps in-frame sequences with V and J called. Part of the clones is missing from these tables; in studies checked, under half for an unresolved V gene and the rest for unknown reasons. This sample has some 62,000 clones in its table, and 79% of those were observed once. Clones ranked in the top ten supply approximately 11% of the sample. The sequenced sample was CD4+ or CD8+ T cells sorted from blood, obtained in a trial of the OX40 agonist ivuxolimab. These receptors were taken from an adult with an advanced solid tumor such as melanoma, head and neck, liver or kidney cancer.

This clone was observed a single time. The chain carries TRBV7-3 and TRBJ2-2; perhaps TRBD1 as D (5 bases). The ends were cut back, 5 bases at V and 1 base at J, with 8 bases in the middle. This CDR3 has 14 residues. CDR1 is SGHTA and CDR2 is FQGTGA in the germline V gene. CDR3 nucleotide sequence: TGTGCCAGCAGCCCGACAGTGAACACCGGGGAGCTGTTTTTT. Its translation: CASSPTVNTGELFF. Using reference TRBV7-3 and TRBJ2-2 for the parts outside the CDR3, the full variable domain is GAGVSQTPSNKVTEKGKYVELRCDPISGHTALYWYRQSLGQGPEFLIYFQGTGAADDSGLPNDRFFAVRPEGSVSTLKIQRTERGDSAVYLCASSPTVNTGELFFGEGSRLTVL.

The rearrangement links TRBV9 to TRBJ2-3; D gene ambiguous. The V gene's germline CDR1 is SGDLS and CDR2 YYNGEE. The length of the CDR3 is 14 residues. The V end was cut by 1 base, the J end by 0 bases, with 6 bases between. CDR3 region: CASSVRTSTDTQYF. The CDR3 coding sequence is TGTGCCAGCAGCGTACGCACTAGCACAGATACGCAGTATTTT.

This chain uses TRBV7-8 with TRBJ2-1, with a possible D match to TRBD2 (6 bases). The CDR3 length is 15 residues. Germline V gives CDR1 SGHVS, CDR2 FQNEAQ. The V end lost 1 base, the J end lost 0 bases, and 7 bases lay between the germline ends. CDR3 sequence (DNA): TGTGCCAGCAGCTTAGACGGGAGCTCCTACAATGAGCAGTTCTTC. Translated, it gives CASSLDGSSYNEQFF.

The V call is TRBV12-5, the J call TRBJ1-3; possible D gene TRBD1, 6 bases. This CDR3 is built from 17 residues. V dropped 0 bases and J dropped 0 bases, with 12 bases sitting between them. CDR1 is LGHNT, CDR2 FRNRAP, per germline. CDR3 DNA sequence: TGTGCTAGTGGTTTGGTACTAGGGACAATCTCTGGAAACACCATATATTTT. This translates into CASGLVLGTISGNTIYF.

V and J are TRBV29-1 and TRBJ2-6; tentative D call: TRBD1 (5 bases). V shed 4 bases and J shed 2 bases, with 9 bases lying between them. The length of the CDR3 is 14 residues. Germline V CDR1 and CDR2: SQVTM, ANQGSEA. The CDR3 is CSVVKGTGANVLTF. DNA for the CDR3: TGCAGCGTTGTAAAGGGGACTGGGGCCAACGTCCTGACTTTC. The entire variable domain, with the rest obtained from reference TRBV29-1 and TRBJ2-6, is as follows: SAVISQKPSRDICQRGTSLTIQCQVDSQVTMMFWYRQQPGQSLTLIATANQGSEATYESGFVIDKFPISRPNLTFSTLTVSNMSPEDSSIYLCSVVKGTGANVLTFGAGSRLTVL.

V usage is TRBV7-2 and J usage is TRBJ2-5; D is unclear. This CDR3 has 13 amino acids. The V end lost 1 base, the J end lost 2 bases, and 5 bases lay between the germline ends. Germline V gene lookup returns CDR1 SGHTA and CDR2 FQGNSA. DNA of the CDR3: TGTGCCAGCAGCTTAGTCAGACAAGAGACCCAGTACTTC. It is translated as CASSLVRQETQYF.

DNA of the CDR3: TGTGCCAGCCGAGACCAGACCTACGAGCAGTACTTC. This gives the protein CASRDQTYEQYF. The genes are TRBV28 and TRBJ2-7, with D unresolved. The V end was cut by 8 bases, the J end by 2 bases, with 10 bases between. CDR1 and CDR2 from the germline V gene are MDHEN and SYDVKM. The CDR3 is made up of 12 amino acids.

The CDR3 is CASNPTIAFTIGSPLHF. The CDR3, as DNA: TGTGCCAGCAACCCTACGATAGCTTTTACGATAGGTTCACCCCTCCACTTT. V and J are TRBV21-1 and TRBJ1-6. TRBV21-1 is classified as a pseudogene. The CDR3 consists of 17 residues.

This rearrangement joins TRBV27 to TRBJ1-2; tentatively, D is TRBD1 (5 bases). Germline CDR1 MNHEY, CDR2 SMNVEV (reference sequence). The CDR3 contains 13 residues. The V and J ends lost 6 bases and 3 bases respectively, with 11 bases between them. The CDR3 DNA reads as TGTGCCAGCAGCACAGGATACTACTATGGCTACACCTTC. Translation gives CASSTGYYYGYTF.

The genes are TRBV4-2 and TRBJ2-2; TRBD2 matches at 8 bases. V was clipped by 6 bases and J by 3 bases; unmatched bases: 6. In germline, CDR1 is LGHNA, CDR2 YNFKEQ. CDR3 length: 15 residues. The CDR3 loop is CASRPAGADTGELFF. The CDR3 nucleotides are TGTGCCAGCAGACCAGCGGGAGCCGACACCGGGGAGCTGTTTTTT.

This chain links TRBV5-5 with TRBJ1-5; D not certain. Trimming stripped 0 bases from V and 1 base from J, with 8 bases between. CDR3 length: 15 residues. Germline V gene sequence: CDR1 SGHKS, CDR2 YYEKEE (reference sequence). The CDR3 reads CASSLAGRSNQPQHF. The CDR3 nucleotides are TGTGCCAGCAGCTTGGCGGGGAGGAGCAATCAGCCCCAGCATTTT.

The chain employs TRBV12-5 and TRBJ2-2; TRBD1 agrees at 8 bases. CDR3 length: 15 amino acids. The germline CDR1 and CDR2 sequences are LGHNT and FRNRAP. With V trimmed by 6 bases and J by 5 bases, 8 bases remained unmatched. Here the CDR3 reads CASGPGGVFTGELFF. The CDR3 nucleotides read TGTGCTAGTGGCCCAGGGGGCGTTTTTACCGGGGAGCTGTTTTTT.

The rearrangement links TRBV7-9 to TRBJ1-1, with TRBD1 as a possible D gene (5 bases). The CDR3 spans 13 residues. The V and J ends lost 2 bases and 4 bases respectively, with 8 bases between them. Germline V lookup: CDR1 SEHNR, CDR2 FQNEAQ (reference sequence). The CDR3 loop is CASSLWGGTEAFF. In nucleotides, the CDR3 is TGTGCCAGCAGCTTATGGGGGGGCACTGAAGCTTTCTTT. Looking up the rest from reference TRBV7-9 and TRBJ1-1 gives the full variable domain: DTGVSQNPRHKITKRGQNVTFRCDPISEHNRLYWYRQTLGQGPEFLTYFQNEAQLEKSRLLSDRFSAERPKGSFSTLEIQRTEQGDSAMYLCASSLWGGTEAFFGQGTRLTVV.

CDR3 sequence (DNA): TGTGCCAGCTCACCATTCGGTTCTAATGAAAAACTGTTTTTT. Translating gives CASSPFGSNEKLFF. This sequence joins TRBV18 and TRBJ1-4, with D unclear. The CDR3 runs to 14 residues. Trimming took off 2 bases at V and 3 bases at J, with 7 bases between the two ends. Germline CDR1 and CDR2: KGHSH and LQKENI.

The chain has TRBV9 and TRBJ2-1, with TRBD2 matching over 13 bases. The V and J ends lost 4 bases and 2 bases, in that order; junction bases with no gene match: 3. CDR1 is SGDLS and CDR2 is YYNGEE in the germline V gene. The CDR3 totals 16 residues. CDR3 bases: TGTGCCAGCAGCTCCGGGACTAGCGGGACCTACAATGAGCAGTTCTTC. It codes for CASSSGTSGTYNEQFF.

CDR3 sequence: CSFEGGGETQYF. CDR3 sequence (DNA): TGCAGCTTCGAAGGGGGCGGGGAGACCCAGTACTTC. The chain couples TRBV29-1 to TRBJ2-5, with 7 positions matching TRBD1. With V trimmed by 8 bases and J by 5 bases, 8 bases remained unmatched. CDR3 length equals 12 residues. Germline V gene data show CDR1 as SQVTM and CDR2 as ANQGSEA. Complete variable domain (other parts from reference TRBV29-1 and TRBJ2-5): SAVISQKPSRDICQRGTSLTIQCQVDSQVTMMFWYRQQPGQSLTLIATANQGSEATYESGFVIDKFPISRPNLTFSTLTVSNMSPEDSSIYLCSFEGGGETQYFGPGTRLLVL.

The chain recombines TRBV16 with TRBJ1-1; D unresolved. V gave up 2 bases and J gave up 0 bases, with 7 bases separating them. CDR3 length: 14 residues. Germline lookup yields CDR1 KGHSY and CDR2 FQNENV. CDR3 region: CASSQGSLNTEAFF. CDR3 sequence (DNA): TGTGCCAGCAGCCAAGGCAGCCTGAACACTGAAGCTTTCTTT. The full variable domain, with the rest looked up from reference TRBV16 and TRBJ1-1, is GEEVAQTPKHLVRGEGQKAKLYCAPIKGHSYVFWYQQVLKNEFKFLISFQNENVFDETGMPKERFSAKCLPNSPCSLEIQATKLEDSAVYFCASSQGSLNTEAFFGQGTRLTVV.

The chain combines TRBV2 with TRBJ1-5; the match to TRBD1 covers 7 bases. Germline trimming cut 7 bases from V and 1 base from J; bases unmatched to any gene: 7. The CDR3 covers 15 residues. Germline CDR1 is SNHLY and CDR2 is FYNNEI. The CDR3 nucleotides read TGTGCCAGCAACCCTGGCAGGGGGAGCAATCAGCCCCAGCATTTT. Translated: CASNPGRGSNQPQHF.

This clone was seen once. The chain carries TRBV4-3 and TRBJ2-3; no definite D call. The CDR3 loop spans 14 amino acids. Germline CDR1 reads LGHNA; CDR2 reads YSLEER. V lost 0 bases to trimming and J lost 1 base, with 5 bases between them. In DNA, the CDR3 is TGCGCCAGCAGCCAAGATATGCGCACAGATACGCAGTATTTT. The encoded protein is CASSQDMRTDTQYF.

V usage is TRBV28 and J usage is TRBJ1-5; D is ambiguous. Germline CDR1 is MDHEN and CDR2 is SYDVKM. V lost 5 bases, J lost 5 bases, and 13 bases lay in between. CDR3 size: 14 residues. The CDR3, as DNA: TGTGCCAGCAGTGACCGCTTTCAGGATCAGCCCCAGCATTTT. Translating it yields CASSDRFQDQPQHF. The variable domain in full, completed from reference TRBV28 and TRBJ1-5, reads DVKVTQSSRYLVKRTGEKVFLECVQDMDHENMFWYRQDPGLGLRLIYFSYDVKMKEKGDIPEGYSVSREKKERFSLILESASTNQTSMYLCASSDRFQDQPQHFGDGTRLSIL.